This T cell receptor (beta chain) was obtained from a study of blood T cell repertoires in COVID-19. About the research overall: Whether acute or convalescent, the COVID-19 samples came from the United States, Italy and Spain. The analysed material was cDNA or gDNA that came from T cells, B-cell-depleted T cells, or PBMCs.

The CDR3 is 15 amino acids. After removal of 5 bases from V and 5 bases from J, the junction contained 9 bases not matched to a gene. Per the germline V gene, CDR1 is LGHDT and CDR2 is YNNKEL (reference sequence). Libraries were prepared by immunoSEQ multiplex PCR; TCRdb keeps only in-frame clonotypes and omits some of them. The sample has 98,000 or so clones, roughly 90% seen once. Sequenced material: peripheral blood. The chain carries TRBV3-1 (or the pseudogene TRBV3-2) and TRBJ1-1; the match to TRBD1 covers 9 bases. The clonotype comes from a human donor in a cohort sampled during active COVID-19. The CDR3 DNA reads TGTGCCAGCAGCGTAAAGACAGGGGGAGGGACTGAAGCTTTCTTT. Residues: CASSVKTGGGTEAFF.